The present T cell receptor beta chain was sequenced within a study of blood T cell repertoires in COVID-19. This clone was recorded once. V was pared by 1 base and J by 5 bases, with 8 bases between. The CDR3 is 12 amino acids. Germline CDR1 GTSNPN, CDR2 SVGIG (reference sequence). The data were produced by immunoSEQ multiplex PCR, yet TCRdb's version contains in-frame clones alone and is incomplete. The sample holds about 100,000 clones, more than 75% seen once. Material: peripheral blood. The source is a man aged 55 to 70 with active or convalescent COVID-19. The chain has TRBV30 and TRBJ1-2, with D maybe TRBD1 (5 bases). The CDR3 DNA reads as TGTGCCTGGAGTGGGGGCCCGTATGGCTACACCTTC. Its translation is CAWSGGPYGYTF.